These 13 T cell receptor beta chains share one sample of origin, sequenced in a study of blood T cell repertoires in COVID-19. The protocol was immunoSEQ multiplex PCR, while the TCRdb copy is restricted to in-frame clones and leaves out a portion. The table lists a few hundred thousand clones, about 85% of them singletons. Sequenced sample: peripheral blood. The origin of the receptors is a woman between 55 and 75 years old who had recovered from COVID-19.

CDR3 amino acids: CASSLGQGENEKLFF. The CDR3 region has the DNA TGTGCCAGCAGCCTAGGACAGGGGGAGAATGAAAAACTGTTTTTT. The rearrangement links TRBV7-2 to TRBJ1-4, with 10 positions matching TRBD1. This CDR3 spans 15 amino acids. The germline V gene encodes CDR1 SGHTA and CDR2 FQGNSA. J lost 5 bases, V lost 5 bases, and 5 bases had no gene match.

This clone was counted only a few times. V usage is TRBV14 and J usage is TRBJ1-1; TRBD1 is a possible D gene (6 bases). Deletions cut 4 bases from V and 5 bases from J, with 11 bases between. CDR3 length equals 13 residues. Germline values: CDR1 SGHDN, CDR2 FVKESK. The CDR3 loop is CASSRRGETEAFF. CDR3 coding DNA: TGTGCCAGCAGCCGCAGGGGAGAGACTGAAGCTTTCTTT.

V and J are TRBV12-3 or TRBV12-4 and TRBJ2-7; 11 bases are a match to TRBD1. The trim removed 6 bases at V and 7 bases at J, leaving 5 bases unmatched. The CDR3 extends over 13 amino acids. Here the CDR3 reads CASSQDRGLEQYF. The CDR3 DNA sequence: TGTGCCAGCAGCCAGGACAGGGGGCTTGAGCAGTACTTC.

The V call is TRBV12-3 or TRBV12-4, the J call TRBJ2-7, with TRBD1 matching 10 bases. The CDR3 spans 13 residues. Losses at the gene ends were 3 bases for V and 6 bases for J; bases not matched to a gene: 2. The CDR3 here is CASSFRTGGEQYF. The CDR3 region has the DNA TGTGCCAGCAGTTTCCGGACAGGGGGCGAGCAGTACTTC.

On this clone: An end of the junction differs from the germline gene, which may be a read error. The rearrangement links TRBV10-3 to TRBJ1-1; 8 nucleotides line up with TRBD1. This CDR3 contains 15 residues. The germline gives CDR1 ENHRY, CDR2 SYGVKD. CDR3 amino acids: CAVRGRGVMNTEAFF. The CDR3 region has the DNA TGTGCCGTCAGGGGGCGGGGAGTCATGAACACTGAAGCTTTCTTT.

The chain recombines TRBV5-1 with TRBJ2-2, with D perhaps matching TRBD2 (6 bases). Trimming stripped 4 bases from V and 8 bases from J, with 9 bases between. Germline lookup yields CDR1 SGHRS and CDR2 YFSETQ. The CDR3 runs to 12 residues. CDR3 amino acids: CASSLGRGELFF. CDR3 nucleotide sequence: TGCGCCAGCAGCCTGGGGAGGGGGGAGCTGTTTTTT.

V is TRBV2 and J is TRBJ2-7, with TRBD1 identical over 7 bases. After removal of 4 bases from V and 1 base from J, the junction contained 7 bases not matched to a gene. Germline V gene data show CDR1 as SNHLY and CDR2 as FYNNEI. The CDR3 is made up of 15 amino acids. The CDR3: CASSVNRGPSYEQYF. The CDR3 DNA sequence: TGTGCCAGCAGTGTTAACAGGGGTCCGTCCTACGAGCAGTACTTC. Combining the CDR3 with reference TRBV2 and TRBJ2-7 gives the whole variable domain EPEVTQTPSHQVTQMGQEVILRCVPISNHLYFYWYRQILGQKVEFLVSFYNNEISEKSEIFDDQFSVERPDGSNFTLKIRSTKLEDSAMYFCASSVNRGPSYEQYFGPGTRLTVT.

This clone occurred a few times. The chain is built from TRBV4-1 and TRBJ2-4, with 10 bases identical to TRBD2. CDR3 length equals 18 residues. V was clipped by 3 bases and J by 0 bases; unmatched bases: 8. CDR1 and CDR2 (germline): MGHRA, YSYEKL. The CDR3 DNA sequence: TGCGCCAGCAGCCACCTCTTCCTAGCGGGGGTAGCCAAAAACATTCAGTACTTC. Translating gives CASSHLFLAGVAKNIQYF.

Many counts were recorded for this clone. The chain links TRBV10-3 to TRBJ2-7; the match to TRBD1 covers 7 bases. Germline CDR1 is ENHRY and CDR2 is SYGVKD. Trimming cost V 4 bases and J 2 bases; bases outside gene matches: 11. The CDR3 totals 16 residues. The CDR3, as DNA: TGTGCCATCAGTGCCAGGGGGACCTTTCCTCCCTACGAGCAGTACTTC. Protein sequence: CAISARGTFPPYEQYF.

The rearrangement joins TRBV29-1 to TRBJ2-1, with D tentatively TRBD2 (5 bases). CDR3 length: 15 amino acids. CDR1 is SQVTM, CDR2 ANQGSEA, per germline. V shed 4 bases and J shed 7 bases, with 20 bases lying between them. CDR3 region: CSVVPQVFTGNEQFF. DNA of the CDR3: TGCAGCGTTGTCCCTCAAGTTTTTACGGGGAATGAGCAGTTCTTC.

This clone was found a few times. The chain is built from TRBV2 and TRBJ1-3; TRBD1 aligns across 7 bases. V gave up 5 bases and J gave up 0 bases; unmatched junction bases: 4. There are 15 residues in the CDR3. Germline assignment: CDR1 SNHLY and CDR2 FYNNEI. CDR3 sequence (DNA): TGTGCCAGCAGTTTAGGGACAGTCTCTGGAAACACCATATATTTT. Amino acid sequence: CASSLGTVSGNTIYF.

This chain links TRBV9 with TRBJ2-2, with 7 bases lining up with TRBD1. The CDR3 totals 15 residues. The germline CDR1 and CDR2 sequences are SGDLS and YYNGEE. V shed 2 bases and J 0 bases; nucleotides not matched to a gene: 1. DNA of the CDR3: TGTGCCAGCAGCGTCAGGGGGTCGAACACCGGGGAGCTGTTTTTT. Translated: CASSVRGSNTGELFF.

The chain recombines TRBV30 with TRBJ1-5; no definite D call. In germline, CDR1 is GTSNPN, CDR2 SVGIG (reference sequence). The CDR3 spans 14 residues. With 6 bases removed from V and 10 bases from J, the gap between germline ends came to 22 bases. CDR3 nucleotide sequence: TGTGCCTGCTCTTGGGAGGAAGGACTATCCCCCCAGCATTTT. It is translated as CACSWEEGLSPQHF. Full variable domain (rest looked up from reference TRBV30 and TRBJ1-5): SQTIHQWPATLVQPVGSPLSLECTVEGTSNPNLYWYRQAAGRGLQLLFYSVGIGQISSEVPQNLSASRPQDRQFILSSKKLLLSDSGFYLCACSWEEGLSPQHFGDGTRLSIL.